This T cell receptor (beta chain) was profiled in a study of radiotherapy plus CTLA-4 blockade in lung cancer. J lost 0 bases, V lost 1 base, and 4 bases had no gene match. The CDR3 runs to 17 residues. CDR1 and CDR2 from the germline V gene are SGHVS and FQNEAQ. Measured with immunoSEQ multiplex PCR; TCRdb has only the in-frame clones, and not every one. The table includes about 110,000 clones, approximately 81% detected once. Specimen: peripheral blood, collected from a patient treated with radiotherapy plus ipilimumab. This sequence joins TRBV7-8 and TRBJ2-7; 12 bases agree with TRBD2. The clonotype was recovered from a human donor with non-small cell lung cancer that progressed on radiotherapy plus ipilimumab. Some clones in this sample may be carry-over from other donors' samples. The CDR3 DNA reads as TGTGCCAGCAGCTTAGAACTAGCGGGGGGCTACTCCTACGAGCAGTACTTC. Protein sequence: CASSLELAGGYSYEQYF. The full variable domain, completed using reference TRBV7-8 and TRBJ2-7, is GAGVSQSPRYKVAKRGQDVALRCDPISGHVSLFWYQQALGQGPEFLTYFQNEAQLDKSGLPSDRFFAERPEGSVSTLKIQRTQQEDSAVYLCASSLELAGGYSYEQYFGPGTRLTVT.